This T cell receptor beta chain was sequenced for a study of pediatric ulcerative colitis (dated by TCRdb to between 2019 and 2020). Looking at the study overall: Six or seven ulcerative colitis patients had pancolitis and two had left-sided colitis, with histology consistent with ulcerative colitis in all. Using the Pediatric Ulcerative Colitis Activity Index, a couple of patients were classed as having mild disease, four as having moderate disease and three as having acute severe colitis. From roughly 9 newly diagnosed, treatment-naive pediatric ulcerative colitis patients and a handful of non-IBD control children, paired blood and rectal samples were collected.

V is pruned by 0 bases and J by 4 bases, leaving 3 bases of the junction without a gene match. CDR1 is given as MNHEY and CDR2 as SVGAGI, both from the germline V gene. From cysteine to phenylalanine, the CDR3 is 14 amino acids long. Just CDR3 DNA is preserved here, 42 bases in frame from base 1. During colonoscopy, one to two pinch biopsies were obtained from the rectum for research. Before the diagnostic colonoscopy, none of the ulcerative colitis patients had been given any immunosuppressive medication. Rectal biopsies were digested with proteinase K before DNA isolation. The Wizard kit (Promega) was used to extract genomic DNA from the blood and intestinal samples. For this clone: Its antigen is not yet known. No clone much larger than this one lies a single base away; base qualities are absent.

Study-level results and caveats: For technical reasons, substantially fewer templates were yielded by the blood samples of a couple of patients, and these blood samples were excluded from blood-rectal overlap analysis. Because repertoires came from total lymphocyte DNA, patterns in rare subsets such as regulatory T cells may not be reflected. With only a handful of individuals, the healthy control group was small. Features of the rectal repertoire distinguished controls, mild-moderate colitis patients and acute severe colitis patients, and in acute severe colitis, rectal diversity was reduced because of clonal expansions. Blood-derived T cells may have been included in rectal pinch biopsies, especially in patients with overt colitis. Two rectal CDR3 clonotypes were detected in all ulcerative colitis patients and were not detected in any of the controls. Compared with controls, ulcerative colitis patients showed significantly higher autologous blood-rectal clonal overlap, a finding that suggests increased T cell trafficking to inflamed tissue.

Through the immunoSEQ TRB Survey service, multiplex V and J primers were used to amplify rearranged CDR3 beta regions from genomic DNA. Survey-level sequencing depth of up to 500,000 reads per sample was used to keep depth equal across samples. Libraries were purified and pooled, and sequencing was performed on Illumina technology. In the original analysis: Productive clonality, sample overlap, pairwise scatters, CDR3 beta length, V/D/J gene usage and productiveness were all assessed with the immunoSEQ online tools. Alongside Shannon and Simpson indices, calculated diversity was computed as the number of unique rearrangements divided by total templates, multiplied by 100. For principal component analysis, Z-score normalized data were analyzed with the R prcomp function and the ggbiplot package. Blood-rectal clonal overlap within each subject was quantified with Morisita's index. Held by TCRdb, this immuneACCESS table contains in-frame sequences only and omits some clones. Under half of the omission traces to an unresolved V gene where checked; the cause of the rest is unknown. V, J and clone size derive from that table, while D and trimming were established from the DNA sequence. This sample has more than 15,000 clones in its table, and about 76% of those were observed once. Clones ranked in the top ten supply about 3% of the sample.

The sequencing sample was made of gut tissue. This sequence uses TRBV6-5 and TRBJ2-7; 7 central nucleotides agree with TRBD2. The TCR originated in a girl aged 10 to 17 with moderate ulcerative colitis. CDR3 region: CASSYSWGGYEQYF. The DNA reads TGTGCCAGCAGTTACTCATGGGGAGGGTACGAGCAGTACTTC.